Given below is one T cell receptor (beta chain) in context. What it binds is not known. Germline assignment: CDR1 MNHEY and CDR2 SVGAGI. V lost 4 bases and J 3 bases, leaving 16 bases between the germline ends. There are 15 residues in the CDR3. This specimen belongs to a study of T cell responses to AZD1222 COVID-19 vaccine. Whole-study results and caveats: Nearly half of the spike-specific TCRs reportedly recognize variant regions that carry no mutations. Spike was spanned by vaccine-associated CD4 TCRs, which were dominant at 160-218 and 743-854.

Method: immunoSEQ multiplex PCR; TCRdb's copy keeps in-frame clones and lacks some. The table lists 110,000 to 150,000 clones, about 93% of them singletons. The input for sequencing was peripheral blood, taken on day 0 of AZD1222 vaccination. The chain links TRBV6-5 to TRBJ2-7, with TRBD1 as a possible D gene (5 bases). The sequence was obtained from an adult in good health. The CDR3 DNA sequence: TGTGCCAGCAGTTCTCTTCATTTGGGGCTCTACGAGCAGTACTTC. It translates to CASSSLHLGLYEQYF.